There are a few counts of the clone carrying this T cell receptor (beta chain). No antigen is known for it. PCR used 60 Vbeta primers and 13 Jbeta primers. Original data processing: Later, an analysis found approximately 80 million unique TCR beta chains, and approximately 10 million of these were shared. The data were produced by immunoSEQ multiplex PCR, yet TCRdb's version contains in-frame clones alone and is incomplete. The DNA was the basis for D and trimming; V, J and clone size are from that table. The repertoire holds nearly 110,000 clones, with around two thirds as singletons. This entry belongs to a study of cytomegalovirus exposure and HLA in healthy donors. The CDR3 is 10 amino acids. Germline lookup yields CDR1 MGHDK and CDR2 SYGVNS. V dropped 11 bases and J dropped 6 bases, with 10 bases sitting between them. General study results and limits: Listed as cytomegalovirus-associated were more than 150 TCR beta chains. The HLA-A and HLA-B alleles of most subjects were reportedly predicted accurately from TCR beta sequences. For most TCR beta V segments, an earlier analysis put the productive rate at about 90% or about 30% of the time.

This sequence was found in a middle-aged woman in good health and CMV-seropositive. Sample: PBMCs. The rearrangement uses TRBV25-1 and TRBJ1-1; D is unresolved. CDR3 residues: CAPQVAEAFF. CDR3 in DNA: TGTGCCCCTCAGGTAGCTGAAGCTTTCTTT.